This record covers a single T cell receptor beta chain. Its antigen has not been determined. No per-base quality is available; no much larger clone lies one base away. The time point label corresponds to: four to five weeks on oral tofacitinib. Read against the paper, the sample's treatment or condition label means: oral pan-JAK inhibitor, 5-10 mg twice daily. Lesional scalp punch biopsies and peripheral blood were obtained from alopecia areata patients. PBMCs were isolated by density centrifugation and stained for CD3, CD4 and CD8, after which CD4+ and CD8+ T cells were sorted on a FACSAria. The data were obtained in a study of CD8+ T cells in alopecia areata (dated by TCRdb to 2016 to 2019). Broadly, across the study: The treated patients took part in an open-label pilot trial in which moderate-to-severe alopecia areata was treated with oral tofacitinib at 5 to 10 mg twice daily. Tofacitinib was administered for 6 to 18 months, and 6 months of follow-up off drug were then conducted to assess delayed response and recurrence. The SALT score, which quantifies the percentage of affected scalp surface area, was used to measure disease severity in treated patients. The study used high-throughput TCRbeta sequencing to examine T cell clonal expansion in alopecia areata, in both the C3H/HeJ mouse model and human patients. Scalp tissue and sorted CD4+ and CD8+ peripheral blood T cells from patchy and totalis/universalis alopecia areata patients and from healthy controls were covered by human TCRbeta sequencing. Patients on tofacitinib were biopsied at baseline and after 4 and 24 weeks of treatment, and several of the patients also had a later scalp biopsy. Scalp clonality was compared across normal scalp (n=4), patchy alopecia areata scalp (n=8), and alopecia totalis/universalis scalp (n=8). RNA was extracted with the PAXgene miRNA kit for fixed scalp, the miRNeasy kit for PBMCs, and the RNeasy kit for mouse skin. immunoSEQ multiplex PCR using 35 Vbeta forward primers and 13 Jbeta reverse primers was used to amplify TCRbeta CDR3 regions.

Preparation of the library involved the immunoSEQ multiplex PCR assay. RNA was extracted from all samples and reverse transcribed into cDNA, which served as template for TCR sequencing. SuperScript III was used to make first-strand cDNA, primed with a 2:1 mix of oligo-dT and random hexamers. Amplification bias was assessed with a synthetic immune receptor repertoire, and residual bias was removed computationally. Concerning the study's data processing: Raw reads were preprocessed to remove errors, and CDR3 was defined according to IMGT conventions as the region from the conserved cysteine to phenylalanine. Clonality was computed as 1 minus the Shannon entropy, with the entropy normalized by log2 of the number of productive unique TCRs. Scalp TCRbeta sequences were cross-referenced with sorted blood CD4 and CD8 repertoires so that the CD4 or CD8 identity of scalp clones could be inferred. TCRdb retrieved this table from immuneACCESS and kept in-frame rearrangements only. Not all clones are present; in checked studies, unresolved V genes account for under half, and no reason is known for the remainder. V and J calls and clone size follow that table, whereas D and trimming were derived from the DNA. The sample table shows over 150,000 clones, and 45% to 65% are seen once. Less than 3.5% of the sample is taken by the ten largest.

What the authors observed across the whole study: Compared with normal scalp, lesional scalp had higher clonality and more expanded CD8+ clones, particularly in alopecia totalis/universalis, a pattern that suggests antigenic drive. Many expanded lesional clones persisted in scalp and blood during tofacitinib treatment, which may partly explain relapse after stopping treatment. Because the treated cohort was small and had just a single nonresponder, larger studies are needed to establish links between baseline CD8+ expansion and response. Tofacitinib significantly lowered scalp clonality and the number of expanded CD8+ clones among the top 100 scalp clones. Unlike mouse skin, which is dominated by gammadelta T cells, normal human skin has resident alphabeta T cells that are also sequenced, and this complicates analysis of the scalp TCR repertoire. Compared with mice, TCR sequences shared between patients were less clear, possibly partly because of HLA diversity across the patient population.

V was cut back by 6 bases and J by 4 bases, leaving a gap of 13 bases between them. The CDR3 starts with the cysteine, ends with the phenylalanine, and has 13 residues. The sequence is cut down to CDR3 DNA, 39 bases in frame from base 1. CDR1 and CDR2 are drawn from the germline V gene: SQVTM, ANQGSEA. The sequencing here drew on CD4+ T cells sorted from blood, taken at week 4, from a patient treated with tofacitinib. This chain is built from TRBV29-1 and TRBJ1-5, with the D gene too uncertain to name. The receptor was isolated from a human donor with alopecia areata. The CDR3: CSVLLGRNQPQHF. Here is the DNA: TGCAGCGTACTACTCGGCAGAAATCAGCCCCAGCATTTT.